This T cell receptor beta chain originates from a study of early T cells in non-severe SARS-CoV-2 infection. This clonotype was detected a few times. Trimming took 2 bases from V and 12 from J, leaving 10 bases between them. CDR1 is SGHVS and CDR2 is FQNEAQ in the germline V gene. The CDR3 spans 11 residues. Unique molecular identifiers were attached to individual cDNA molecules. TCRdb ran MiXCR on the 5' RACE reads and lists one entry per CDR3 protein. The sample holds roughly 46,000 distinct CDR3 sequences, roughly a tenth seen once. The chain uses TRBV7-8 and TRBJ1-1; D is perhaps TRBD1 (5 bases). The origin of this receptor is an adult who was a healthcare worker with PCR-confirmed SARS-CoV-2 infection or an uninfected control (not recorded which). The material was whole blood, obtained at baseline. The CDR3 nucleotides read TGTGCCAGCAGCTTAAGGGGCAACCCTTTCTTT. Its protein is CASSLRGNPFF.